These 21 T cell receptor beta chains share one sample of origin, sequenced in a study of cytomegalovirus exposure and HLA in healthy donors (dated by TCRdb to the late 2010s). The receptor library was made with the immunoSEQ multiplex PCR assay. TCRdb obtained this table from immuneACCESS and retained in-frame rearrangements with V and J assigned. These tables miss some clones; where compared with another copy, unresolved V genes account for less than half of the shortfall, and the remainder is unexplained. This sample gives about 150,000 clones in total; about 86% of them show up just once. The top ten clonotypes cover about 2.2% of the sample. Sequencing was done on a sample of PBMCs. The receptors were sampled from a human donor in good health.

The gene calls are TRBV7-6 and TRBJ1-1; maybe TRBD1 (5 bases). Trimming stripped 4 bases from V and 4 bases from J, with 10 bases between. Germline CDR1 and CDR2: SGHVS and FNYEAQ. The CDR3 spans 13 residues. The CDR3 nucleotides read TGTGCCAGCAGCTCTAAGGGGTTCACTGAAGCTTTCTTT. This sequence encodes CASSSKGFTEAFF.

This chain joins TRBV9 and TRBJ2-1; TRBD2 matches 14 bases. With 0 bases clipped from V and 8 bases from J, the junction kept 4 bases outside the gene matches. The germline CDR1 and CDR2 sequences are SGDLS and YYNGEE. The CDR3 is made up of 16 amino acids. CDR3 protein: CASSVAGLAGVDEQFF. The CDR3 nucleotides are TGTGCCAGCAGCGTAGCGGGACTAGCGGGGGTAGATGAGCAGTTCTTC.

The V call is TRBV6-1, the J call TRBJ2-7, with 7 bases that match TRBD2. The CDR3 contains 15 residues. The germline V gene has CDR1 MNHNS and CDR2 SASEGT. J gave up 2 bases and V 2 bases, and 6 bases lay outside the gene matches. The CDR3 DNA follows: TGTGCCAGCAGTGAACTGGCTAGCGGCACCTACGAGCAGTACTTC. Its translation is CASSELASGTYEQYF.

The sample holds a few counts of this clone. The chain links TRBV4-3 to TRBJ1-5; D uncertain. Germline CDR1 reads LGHNA; CDR2 reads YSLEER. CDR3 length: 14 amino acids. Trimming removed 0 bases at V and 4 bases at J, with 7 bases between. The CDR3 DNA is TGCGCCAGCAGCCAAGATGACGGGAATCAGCCCCAGCATTTT. It codes for CASSQDDGNQPQHF.

V is TRBV4-2 and J is TRBJ2-1, with 14 bases fitting TRBD2. The CDR3 sequence is 17 residues long. The J segment lost 7 bases and the V segment lost 0 bases, leaving 5 bases of the junction unmatched. Germline CDR1 LGHNA, CDR2 YNFKEQ. The CDR3 protein is CASSQDLGTSGRNEQFF. For the CDR3, the DNA is TGTGCCAGCAGCCAAGACCTCGGGACTAGCGGGAGAAATGAGCAGTTCTTC.

V gene TRBV6-5 combines with J gene TRBJ1-2, with 7 bases aligning to TRBD1. This CDR3 region has 14 residues. The V segment lost 4 bases and the J segment 5 bases; nucleotides outside the gene matches: 7. CDR1 and CDR2 from the germline V gene are MNHEY and SVGAGI. CDR3 loop: CASSSRDRPYGYTF. CDR3 coding DNA: TGTGCCAGCAGTTCCCGGGACAGACCGTATGGCTACACCTTC.

The genes are TRBV9 and TRBJ1-3; D is unclear. The CDR3 covers 13 residues. V shed 4 bases and J shed 5 bases, with 10 bases lying between them. Per the germline V gene, CDR1 is SGDLS and CDR2 is YYNGEE. For the CDR3, the DNA is TGTGCCAGCAGCATGGACGGGAGAAACACCATATATTTT. It translates to CASSMDGRNTIYF.

This clone was recorded once. This rearrangement joins TRBV19 to TRBJ1-5; D possibly corresponds to TRBD1 (6 bases). Germline assignment: CDR1 LNHDA and CDR2 SQIVND (reference sequence). The CDR3 runs 13 residues. Trimming took 10 bases from V and 4 from J, leaving 14 bases between them. The CDR3 DNA is TGTGCCACCCATGCAGGGGTTAATCAGCCCCAGCATTTT. It translates to CATHAGVNQPQHF.

The chain uses TRBV15 and TRBJ1-4; 10 bases match TRBD1. The CDR3 has 17 residues. V lost 3 bases and J lost 7; bases outside the gene matches: 11. Germline CDR1 and CDR2: LNHNV and YYDKDF (reference sequence). CDR3 protein: CATSSSFLRTGGEKLFF. The CDR3 nucleotides read TGTGCCACCAGCAGCAGCTTCCTTCGGACAGGGGGTGAAAAACTGTTTTTT. The variable domain in full, with the rest retrieved from reference TRBV15 and TRBJ1-4, is DAMVIQNPRYQVTQFGKPVTLSCSQTLNHNVMYWYQQKSSQAPKLLFHYYDKDFNNEADTPDNFQSRRPNTSFCFLDIRSPGLGDTAMYLCATSSSFLRTGGEKLFFGSGTQLSVL.

This chain connects TRBV6-4 to TRBJ2-1; possibly TRBD2 for D (6 bases). V dropped 2 bases and J dropped 4 bases, with 12 bases sitting between them. Germline CDR1 MRHNA, CDR2 SNTAGT. The CDR3 has 15 residues. DNA for the CDR3: TGTGCCAGCAGTGACGGCGGGACCGATTACAATGAGCAGTTCTTC. Amino acid sequence: CASSDGGTDYNEQFF.

The chain couples TRBV28 to TRBJ2-1, with 8 positions matching TRBD1. Germline values: CDR1 MDHEN, CDR2 SYDVKM. V lost 5 bases and J lost 8; bases outside the gene matches: 11. The CDR3 is made up of 15 amino acids. CDR3 loop: CASSPLGTGTYEQFF. CDR3 DNA: TGTGCCAGCAGTCCCCTCGGGACAGGCACCTATGAGCAGTTCTTC.

This rearrangement joins TRBV12-5 to TRBJ2-3, with D hard to call. The germline V gene encodes CDR1 LGHNT and CDR2 FRNRAP. This CDR3 is 15 amino acids long. With 2 bases removed from V and 1 base from J, the gap between germline ends came to 10 bases. This chain's CDR3 is CASGLSPRGTDTQYF. CDR3 coding DNA: TGTGCTAGTGGTTTGTCCCCACGAGGCACAGATACGCAGTATTTT.

This clone has just one count. V usage is TRBV2 and J usage is TRBJ2-2; 7 nucleotides align to TRBD2. The ends lost 6 bases at V and 4 bases at J; junction bases unmatched: 5. In germline, CDR1 is SNHLY, CDR2 FYNNEI. The CDR3 runs 14 residues. The CDR3 here is CASRGGFITGELFF. The CDR3 coding sequence is TGTGCCAGCAGGGGGGGGTTTATCACCGGGGAGCTGTTTTTT.

The chain joins TRBV30 to TRBJ2-1; 10 nucleotides align to TRBD2. Germline assignment: CDR1 GTSNPN and CDR2 SVGIG (reference sequence). Trimming at V came to 4 bases and at J to 6 bases, leaving 15 bases not matched to a gene. This CDR3 contains 17 residues. CDR3 DNA: TGTGCCTGGAAGGCAGGGCGCACTAGCGGGACTTTCAATGAGCAGTTCTTC. It is translated as CAWKAGRTSGTFNEQFF.

The chain links TRBV29-1 to TRBJ2-7; the match to TRBD1 covers 10 bases. The germline CDR1 and CDR2 sequences are SQVTM and ANQGSEA. V was clipped by 4 bases and J by 3 bases; unmatched bases: 9. The length of the CDR3 is 15 residues. The CDR3 region is CSVGFVGQGIYEQYF. Here the CDR3 DNA reads TGCAGCGTTGGGTTTGTGGGACAGGGGATCTACGAGCAGTACTTC.

This clone was found a few times. J is TRBJ1-6 and V is TRBV6-6; 7 bases are shared with TRBD1. V lost 0 bases, J lost 9 bases, and 8 bases stayed unmatched. This CDR3 has 16 residues. Germline CDR1 reads MNHNY; CDR2 reads SVGAGI (reference sequence). CDR3 residues: CASSYSIGTVGSPLHF. CDR3 DNA: TGTGCCAGCAGTTACTCGATCGGGACAGTAGGTTCACCCCTCCACTTT.

V is TRBV27 and J is TRBJ2-2; 7 positions agree with TRBD2. Germline trimming cut 5 bases from V and 6 bases from J; bases unmatched to any gene: 3. In germline, CDR1 is MNHEY, CDR2 SMNVEV (reference sequence). CDR3 length: 13 residues. The DNA for the CDR3 is TGTGCCAGCAGTCCCCGGGGGGCCGGGGAGCTGTTTTTT. Its protein product is CASSPRGAGELFF.

V gene TRBV5-1 combines with J gene TRBJ2-3, with unresolved D. CDR1 SGHRS and CDR2 YFSETQ come from the germline V gene. This CDR3 has 13 residues. V lost 1 base and J 2 bases, leaving 5 bases between the germline ends. This CDR3 reads CASSLTSTDTQYF. CDR3 coding DNA: TGCGCCAGCAGCTTGACTTCCACAGATACGCAGTATTTT. Full variable domain (rest looked up from reference TRBV5-1 and TRBJ2-3): KAGVTQTPRYLIKTRGQQVTLSCSPISGHRSVSWYQQTPGQGLQFLFEYFSETQRNKGNFPGRFSGRQFSNSRSEMNVSTLELGDSALYLCASSLTSTDTQYFGPGTRLTVL.

The V call is TRBV10-3, the J call TRBJ2-7; D ambiguous. Between the trimmed V and J ends, which lost 3 bases and 4 bases, there was a span of 4 bases. Germline CDR1 ENHRY, CDR2 SYGVKD. The CDR3 consists of 11 residues. The CDR3 loop reads CAISEAYEQYF. The CDR3 region has the DNA TGTGCCATCAGTGAAGCGTACGAGCAGTACTTC.

This clone has a handful of counts. The V and J genes are TRBV2 and TRBJ1-5; 7 nucleotides agree with TRBD1. Unmatched junction bases numbered 4, after V lost 5 bases and J lost 6 bases. CDR1 SNHLY and CDR2 FYNNEI come from the germline V gene. The CDR3 covers 13 residues. The CDR3 reads CASSQDRSQPQHF. In nucleotides, the CDR3 is TGTGCCAGCAGTCAGGACAGGTCTCAGCCCCAGCATTTT.

The chain is built from TRBV29-1 and TRBJ1-3, with 8 positions matching TRBD1. The V gene end was trimmed by 6 bases and the J gene end by 4 bases; junction bases not matched to a gene: 5. This CDR3 region has 13 residues. Germline-derived CDR1 and CDR2 are SQVTM and ANQGSEA. In nucleotides, the CDR3 is TGCAGCGTCTCGACAGGGGCGGGAAACACCATATATTTT. Protein sequence: CSVSTGAGNTIYF.